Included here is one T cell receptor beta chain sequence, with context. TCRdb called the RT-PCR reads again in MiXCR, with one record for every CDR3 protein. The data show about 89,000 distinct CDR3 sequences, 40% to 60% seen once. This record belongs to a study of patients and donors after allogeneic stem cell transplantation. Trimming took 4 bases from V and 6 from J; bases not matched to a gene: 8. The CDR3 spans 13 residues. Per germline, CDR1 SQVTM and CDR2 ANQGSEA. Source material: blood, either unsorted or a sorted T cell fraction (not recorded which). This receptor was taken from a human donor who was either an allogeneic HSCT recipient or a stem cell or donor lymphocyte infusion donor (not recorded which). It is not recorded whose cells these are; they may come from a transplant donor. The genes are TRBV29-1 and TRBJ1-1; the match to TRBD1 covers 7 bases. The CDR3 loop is CSVGFRTGAEAFF. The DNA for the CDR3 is TGCAGCGTTGGCTTTCGGACAGGAGCTGAAGCTTTCTTT. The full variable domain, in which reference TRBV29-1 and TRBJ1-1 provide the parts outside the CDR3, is SAVISQKPSRDICQRGTSLTIQCQVDSQVTMMFWYRQQPGQSLTLIATANQGSEATYESGFVIDKFPISRPNLTFSTLTVSNMSPEDSSIYLCSVGFRTGAEAFFGQGTRLTVV.